This entry lists 27 T cell receptor beta chains sequenced from one sample in a study of T cell responses to AZD1222 COVID-19 vaccine (dated by TCRdb to about 2021). Read against the paper, the sample's time point label means: about 28 days (+/-7) after the second vaccine dose. Library creation used the immunoSEQ multiplex PCR assay. TCRdb obtained this table from immuneACCESS and retained in-frame rearrangements with V and J assigned. These tables miss some clones; where compared with another copy, unresolved V genes account for less than half of the shortfall, and the remainder is unexplained. The table for this sample lists roughly 70,000 clones; 75% to 90% of them were counted only once. Clones ranked in the top ten supply 9% to 9.5% of the sample. Sequencing was performed on peripheral blood, taken 28 days after the second AZD1222 dose. Every receptor here comes from an adult who received the AZD1222 COVID-19 vaccine.

This rearrangement joins TRBV29-1 to TRBJ2-5; 10 nucleotides line up with TRBD1. With V trimmed by 7 bases and J by 7 bases, 6 bases remained unmatched. CDR3 length: 12 amino acids. The germline CDR1 and CDR2 sequences are SQVTM and ANQGSEA. The CDR3 bases are TGCAGCGCCACCGGGACAGGGGCGACCCAGTACTTC. Translated, it gives CSATGTGATQYF.

The chain uses TRBV10-3 and TRBJ1-4, with a possible D match to TRBD1 (5 bases). Germline lookup yields CDR1 ENHRY and CDR2 SYGVKD. V was cut by 6 bases and J by 5 bases, with 10 bases left in between. The CDR3 runs to 13 residues. CDR3 sequence (DNA): TGTGCCATCAGGGACAAGGCGAATGAAAAACTGTTTTTT. Encoded protein: CAIRDKANEKLFF.

CDR3 bases: TGCGCCAGCAGCCAAGAGCGGATCACTGGGGCCCAGTACTTC. Its translation: CASSQERITGAQYF. The V and J genes are TRBV4-1 and TRBJ2-5; D call uncertain. Trimming cost V 0 bases and J 9 bases, with 14 bases left between them. Germline V CDR1 and CDR2: MGHRA, YSYEKL. The CDR3 runs 14 residues.

The genes are TRBV18 and TRBJ1-5; D call uncertain. Germline lookup yields CDR1 KGHSH and CDR2 LQKENI. The V end lost 1 base, the J end lost 7 bases, and 14 bases lay between the germline ends. The CDR3 covers 15 residues. The CDR3 coding sequence is TGTGCCAGCTCACCACAGATGAGGGCGGAGCAGCCCCAGCATTTT. Translating it yields CASSPQMRAEQPQHF. The full variable domain, its missing parts supplied by reference TRBV18 and TRBJ1-5, is NAGVMQNPRHLVRRRGQEARLRCSPMKGHSHVYWYRQLPEEGLKFMVYLQKENIIDESGMPKERFSAEFPKEGPSILRIQQVVRGDSAAYFCASSPQMRAEQPQHFGDGTRLSIL.

The chain links TRBV6-5 to TRBJ2-1, with 7 bases matching TRBD1. J was trimmed by 7 bases and V by 4 bases; bases with no gene match: 4. This CDR3 spans 13 amino acids. Germline V lookup: CDR1 MNHEY, CDR2 SVGAGI. Written as DNA, the CDR3 is TGTGCCAGCAGTTTGGGACAGACGAATGAGCAGTTCTTC. It translates to CASSLGQTNEQFF.

The rearrangement joins TRBV6-2 or TRBV6-3 to TRBJ2-2; weak D call: TRBD1 (5 bases). The germline V gene encodes CDR1 MNHEY and CDR2 SVGEGT. The CDR3 is 19 residues long. Trimming stripped 0 bases from V and 3 bases from J, with 20 bases between. The CDR3 region is CASSYSRRFTGVYTGELFF. CDR3 sequence (DNA): TGTGCCAGCAGTTACTCGCGTCGGTTTACAGGAGTTTACACCGGGGAGCTGTTTTTT.

The chain carries TRBV6-6 and TRBJ1-2; TRBD1 matches 7 bases. CDR1 is MNHNY and CDR2 is SVGAGI in the germline V gene (reference sequence). With V trimmed by 10 bases and J by 5 bases, 7 bases remained unmatched. The CDR3 sequence is 12 residues long. The CDR3 sequence is CATTGVGYGYTF. The CDR3 DNA reads TGTGCCACCACAGGGGTCGGGTATGGCTACACCTTC.

V is TRBV5-1 and J is TRBJ2-5, with 9 bases that match TRBD1. Trimming cost V 2 bases and J 4 bases; bases outside gene matches: 6. Per germline, CDR1 SGHRS and CDR2 YFSETQ. CDR3 length: 15 amino acids. The chain's CDR3 is CASSLDRGYAETQYF. The CDR3 region has the DNA TGCGCCAGCAGCTTAGACAGGGGGTACGCAGAGACCCAGTACTTC.

The rearrangement uses TRBV7-2 and TRBJ1-4, with D perhaps matching TRBD1 (5 bases). The ends were cut back, 4 bases at V and 3 bases at J, with 9 bases in the middle. CDR3 size: 14 residues. Germline CDR1 is SGHTA and CDR2 is FQGNSA. The CDR3 protein is CASSYTGPNEKLFF. The DNA for the CDR3 is TGTGCCAGCAGCTATACAGGTCCTAATGAAAAACTGTTTTTT.

V is TRBV6-2 or TRBV6-3 and J is TRBJ2-7, with 8 bases identical to TRBD2. Germline CDR1 and CDR2: MNHEY and SVGEGT. The CDR3 covers 17 residues. V lost 6 bases, J lost 0 bases, and 13 bases stayed unmatched. CDR3 amino acids: CASSPPGLAGASYEQYV. The CDR3 region has the DNA TGTGCCAGCAGCCCGCCCGGCCTAGCGGGTGCCTCCTACGAGCAGTACGTC.

This clone was seen once. This sequence joins TRBV28 and TRBJ2-1, with 12 bases that match TRBD2. Per the germline V gene, CDR1 is MDHEN and CDR2 is SYDVKM. Trimming removed 5 bases from V and 5 bases from J; junction bases left unmatched: 4. This CDR3 spans 15 amino acids. This CDR3 is CASSRWTSGDNEQFF. Written as DNA, the CDR3 is TGTGCCAGCAGTCGGTGGACTAGCGGGGACAATGAGCAGTTCTTC.

The chain couples TRBV5-1 to TRBJ2-2; the D is unclear. V lost 7 bases to trimming and J lost 3 bases, with 7 bases between them. CDR3 length: 12 amino acids. Germline CDR1 is SGHRS and CDR2 is YFSETQ. CDR3 coding DNA: TGCGCCAGCGGGGTCTACACCGGGGAGCTGTTTTTT. Residues: CASGVYTGELFF.

The chain couples TRBV5-1 to TRBJ1-2; D remains ambiguous. This CDR3 contains 15 residues. Germline assignment: CDR1 SGHRS and CDR2 YFSETQ. Trimming stripped 0 bases from V and 3 bases from J, with 12 bases between. CDR3 in DNA: TGCGCCAGCAGCTTGGCGAGCGTTCCGGACTATGGCTACACCTTC. It translates to CASSLASVPDYGYTF.

This clone was found once. The chain combines TRBV5-6 with TRBJ2-7; 8 bases are shared with TRBD2. Germline V gene sequence: CDR1 SGHDT, CDR2 YYEEEE. J gave up 3 bases and V 6 bases, and 8 bases lay outside the gene matches. This CDR3 is 14 amino acids long. The CDR3 DNA sequence: TGTGCCAGCACCCCGGGGGGGGGCCTCTACGAGCAGTACTTC. It yields the protein CASTPGGGLYEQYF. The complete variable domain, with remaining parts taken from reference TRBV5-6 and TRBJ2-7, reads DAGVTQSPTHLIKTRGQQVTLRCSPKSGHDTVSWYQQALGQGPQFIFQYYEEEERQRGNFPDRFSGHQFPNYSSELNVNALLLGDSALYLCASTPGGGLYEQYFGPGTRLTVT.

The chain has TRBV29-1 and TRBJ1-2, with D possibly TRBD1 on 6 matching bases. CDR3 length: 13 residues. The germline V and J ends were trimmed by 2 bases and 6 bases, with 13 bases remaining between them. Looked up from germline, CDR1 is SQVTM and CDR2 is ANQGSEA. The CDR3: CSVETGLSHGYTF. As DNA, the CDR3 is TGCAGCGTTGAAACAGGGCTCAGTCATGGCTACACCTTC.

The chain uses TRBV5-1 and TRBJ1-1, with 8 bases identical to TRBD1. Germline CDR1 is SGHRS and CDR2 is YFSETQ. Trimming removed 0 bases from V and 0 bases from J; junction bases left unmatched: 7. The CDR3 spans 17 residues. CDR3 protein: CASSLGGQGRMNTEAFF. CDR3 nucleotide sequence: TGCGCCAGCAGCTTGGGCGGACAGGGTAGAATGAACACTGAAGCTTTCTTT.

The chain links TRBV7-2 to TRBJ1-1; possibly TRBD1 for D (5 bases). V lost 5 bases to trimming and J lost 4 bases, with 11 bases between them. This CDR3 contains 13 residues. Germline V gene data show CDR1 as SGHTA and CDR2 as FQGNSA. The CDR3 DNA follows: TGTGCCAGCAGCAGGGGTCCCTTCACTGAAGCTTTCTTT. As protein: CASSRGPFTEAFF.

V and J are TRBV7-9 and TRBJ1-1; TRBD1 is a possible D gene (6 bases). CDR1 is SEHNR and CDR2 is FQNEAQ in the germline V gene (reference sequence). V was shortened by 0 bases and J by 2 bases, with 10 bases between the two germline ends. The CDR3 contains 15 residues. CDR3 sequence: CASSLAVGGNTEAFF. The CDR3 DNA sequence: TGTGCCAGCAGCTTAGCGGTTGGGGGCAACACTGAAGCTTTCTTT.

The CDR3 region has the DNA TGTGCCAGCAGCTCGTCAGCGGGAGGTAGTAGCACAGATACGCAGTATTTT. This encodes CASSSSAGGSSTDTQYF. The J gene is TRBJ2-3, the V gene TRBV9, with 9 bases matching TRBD2. The CDR3 has 17 residues. Unmatched junction bases numbered 9, after V lost 4 bases and J lost 0 bases. Germline V lookup: CDR1 SGDLS, CDR2 YYNGEE.

The chain uses TRBV5-6 and TRBJ2-5, with TRBD2 matching 9 bases. V dropped 4 bases and J dropped 2; count of bases not matched to a gene: 15. This CDR3 has 18 amino acids. The germline V gene has CDR1 SGHDT and CDR2 YYEEEE. This CDR3 is CASSGLVASGDLQETQYF. The CDR3 DNA reads as TGTGCCAGCAGCGGCTTAGTAGCTAGCGGGGACTTACAAGAGACCCAGTACTTC.

The chain is built from TRBV19 and TRBJ1-2; D uncertain. The length of the CDR3 is 15 residues. V lost 4 bases and J lost 1, with 13 bases in between. CDR1 LNHDA and CDR2 SQIVND come from the germline V gene (reference sequence). The CDR3: CASSKDTSRNYGYTF. CDR3 DNA sequence: TGTGCCAGTAGTAAAGACACGTCCCGTAACTATGGCTACACCTTC.

This sequence joins TRBV7-9 and TRBJ2-1; 10 nucleotides match TRBD1. CDR1 SEHNR and CDR2 FQNEAQ come from the germline V gene (reference sequence). CDR3 length equals 16 residues. V gave up 4 bases and J gave up 3 bases; unmatched junction bases: 6. The CDR3 sequence: CASSYDRDRGYNEQFF. As DNA, the CDR3 is TGTGCCAGCAGCTACGACCGGGACAGGGGCTACAATGAGCAGTTCTTC. The entire variable domain, with the rest obtained from reference TRBV7-9 and TRBJ2-1, is as follows: DTGVSQNPRHKITKRGQNVTFRCDPISEHNRLYWYRQTLGQGPEFLTYFQNEAQLEKSRLLSDRFSAERPKGSFSTLEIQRTEQGDSAMYLCASSYDRDRGYNEQFFGPGTRLTVL.

The rearrangement links TRBV10-3 to TRBJ1-2; D gene ambiguous. Germline lookup yields CDR1 ENHRY and CDR2 SYGVKD. The CDR3 contains 12 residues. V lost 8 bases to trimming and J lost 1 base, with 8 bases between them. CDR3 coding DNA: TGTGCCATCTGGAACAGTAACTATGGCTACACCTTC. This codes for CAIWNSNYGYTF.

The chain is built from TRBV7-2 and TRBJ1-4, with D possibly matching TRBD1 (6 bases). Germline V CDR1 and CDR2: SGHTA, FQGNSA. Trimming cost V 1 base and J 5 bases, with 14 bases left between them. The length of the CDR3 is 16 residues. The CDR3 is CASSLVGLGGNEKLFF. CDR3 nucleotide sequence: TGTGCCAGCAGCTTAGTTGGGTTAGGGGGGAATGAAAAACTGTTTTTT.

V and J are TRBV5-4 and TRBJ1-1; D not certain. V shed 0 bases and J shed 0 bases, with 9 bases lying between them. Germline CDR1 reads SGHNT; CDR2 reads YYREEE (reference sequence). The CDR3 covers 15 residues. CDR3 in DNA: TGTGCCAGCAGCTTGGGGGTTTTCGTGAACACTGAAGCTTTCTTT. It is translated as CASSLGVFVNTEAFF.

Of note for this clone: A junction end diverges from the germline sequence, so it may reflect a read error. The chain joins TRBV30 to TRBJ1-6, with D unclear. The CDR3 sequence is 14 residues long. Germline CDR1 GTSNPN, CDR2 SVGIG (reference sequence). The CDR3 loop is CVWSPSPLGSPLHF. CDR3 in DNA: TGTGTCTGGAGCCCCTCCCCGCTAGGTTCACCCCTCCACTTT.

This clone was observed a handful of times. The CDR3 DNA reads as TGTGCCAGCATGGGCGGGGTACCGGGTGGCTACACCTTC. Residues: CASMGGVPGGYTF. The gene calls are TRBV2 and TRBJ1-2, with D unresolved. CDR3 length: 13 amino acids. CDR1 SNHLY and CDR2 FYNNEI come from the germline V gene. Trimming cost V 7 bases and J 7 bases, with 16 bases left between them. The whole variable domain, filled in from reference TRBV2 and TRBJ1-2, reads EPEVTQTPSHQVTQMGQEVILRCVPISNHLYFYWYRQILGQKVEFLVSFYNNEISEKSEIFDDQFSVERPDGSNFTLKIRSTKLEDSAMYFCASMGGVPGGYTFGSGTRLTVV.